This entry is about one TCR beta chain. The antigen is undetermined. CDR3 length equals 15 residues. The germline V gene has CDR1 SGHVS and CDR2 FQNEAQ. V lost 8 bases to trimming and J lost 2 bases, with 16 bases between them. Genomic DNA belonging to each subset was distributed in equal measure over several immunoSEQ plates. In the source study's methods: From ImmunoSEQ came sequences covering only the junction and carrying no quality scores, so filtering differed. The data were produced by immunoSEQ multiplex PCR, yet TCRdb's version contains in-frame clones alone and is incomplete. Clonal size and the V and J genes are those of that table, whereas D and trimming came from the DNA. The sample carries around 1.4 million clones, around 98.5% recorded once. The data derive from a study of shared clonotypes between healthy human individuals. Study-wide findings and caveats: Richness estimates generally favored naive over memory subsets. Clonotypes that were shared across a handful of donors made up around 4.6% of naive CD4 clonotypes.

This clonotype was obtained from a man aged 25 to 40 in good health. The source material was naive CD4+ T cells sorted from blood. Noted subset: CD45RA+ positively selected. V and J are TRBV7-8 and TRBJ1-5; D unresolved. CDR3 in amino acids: CASLPAGRGNQPQHF. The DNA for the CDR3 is TGTGCCAGCTTGCCCGCGGGTAGGGGCAATCAGCCCCAGCATTTT.